The clone carrying this T cell receptor (beta chain) was picked up a small number of times. What it binds is unknown. This record comes from a study of glioma-infiltrating T cells. Overall study findings and caveats: Non-neoplastic patients had below-expected tissue-blood divergence, while all gliomas exceeded expectation. Tissue and blood shared very few CDR3 sequences.

This CDR3 spans 16 amino acids. J lost 2 bases, V lost 2 bases, and 6 bases had no gene match. The germline V gene encodes CDR1 SEHNR and CDR2 FQNEAQ (reference sequence). TCR alpha and beta CDR3 regions were amplified from RNA using iRepertoire nested multiplex PCR. Tissue mRNA or PBMC total RNA, roughly 90-400 ng, went into one-step reverse transcription and amplification. MiXCR, run by TCRdb on the multiplex PCR reads, gives a single entry per CDR3 protein. The repertoire holds 95,000 to 110,000 distinct CDR3 sequences, with around 31% as singletons. The TCR comes from a human donor with low-grade glioma or glioblastoma, undergoing nonglioma brain surgery, or in good health (not recorded which). Material for sequencing was glioma tissue, nonneoplastic brain tissue, or PBMCs (not recorded which). V and J are TRBV7-9 and TRBJ2-3; 8 bases align to TRBD2. DNA of the CDR3: TGTGCCAGCAGCTTATCCGGGACTAGAGCCACAGATACGCAGTATTTT. Translating it yields CASSLSGTRATDTQYF.